Listed here is a single T cell receptor beta chain. This sample was included in a study of blood T cell repertoires in COVID-19. Study summary: Acute-phase and convalescent COVID-19 samples originated in the United States, Italy and Spain. Nucleic acid was either cDNA or gDNA, and it came from T cells, B-cell-depleted T cells, or PBMCs.

The CDR3 is 16 residues long. V was pared by 1 base and J by 0 bases, with 5 bases of the junction left unmatched. In germline, CDR1 is KGHSH, CDR2 LQKENI. Per the study methods: By means of reference gene primer amplification, nucleated cell counts were estimated. Produced via immunoSEQ multiplex PCR; TCRdb's table is partial and in-frame only. That table furnishes V, J and clone size, whereas the DNA furnished D and trimming. The repertoire consists of approximately 400,000 clones, with 89% occurring once and the leading ten covering around 1.2%. The chain is built from TRBV18 and TRBJ1-1, with 7 bases that match TRBD1. The receptor was isolated from a man aged 35-49 years with acute or convalescent COVID-19. The sample comprised peripheral blood. The CDR3 sequence is CASSPLRTGVNTEAFF. The CDR3 DNA is TGTGCCAGCTCACCACTAAGGACAGGAGTGAACACTGAAGCTTTCTTT. Drawing the rest from reference TRBV18 and TRBJ1-1, the complete variable domain is NAGVMQNPRHLVRRRGQEARLRCSPMKGHSHVYWYRQLPEEGLKFMVYLQKENIIDESGMPKERFSAEFPKEGPSILRIQQVVRGDSAAYFCASSPLRTGVNTEAFFGQGTRLTVV.